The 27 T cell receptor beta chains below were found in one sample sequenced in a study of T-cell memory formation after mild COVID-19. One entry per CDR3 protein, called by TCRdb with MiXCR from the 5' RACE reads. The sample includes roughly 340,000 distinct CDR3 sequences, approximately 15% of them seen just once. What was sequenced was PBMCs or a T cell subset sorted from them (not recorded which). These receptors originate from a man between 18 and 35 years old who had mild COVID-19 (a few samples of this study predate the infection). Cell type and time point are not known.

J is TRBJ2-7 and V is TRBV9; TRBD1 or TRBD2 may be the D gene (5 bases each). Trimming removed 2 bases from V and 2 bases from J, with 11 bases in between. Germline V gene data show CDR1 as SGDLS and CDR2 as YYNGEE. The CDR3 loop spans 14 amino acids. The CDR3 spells CASSVTPGPYEQYF. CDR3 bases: TGTGCCAGCAGCGTGACACCGGGACCCTACGAGCAGTACTTC.

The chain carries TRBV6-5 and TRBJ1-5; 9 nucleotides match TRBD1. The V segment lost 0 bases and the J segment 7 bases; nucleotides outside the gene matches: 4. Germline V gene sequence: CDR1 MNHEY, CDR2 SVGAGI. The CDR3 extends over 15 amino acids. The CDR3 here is CASSYSRTGEQPQHF. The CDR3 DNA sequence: TGTGCCAGCAGTTACTCGAGGACAGGGGAACAGCCCCAGCATTTT.

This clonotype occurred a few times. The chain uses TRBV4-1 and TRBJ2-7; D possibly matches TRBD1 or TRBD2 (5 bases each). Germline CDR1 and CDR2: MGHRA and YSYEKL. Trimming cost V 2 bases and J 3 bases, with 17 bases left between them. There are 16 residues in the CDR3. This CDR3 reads CASSQTFPRDLYEQYV. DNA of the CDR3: TGCGCCAGCAGCCAAACTTTCCCTCGGGACCTCTACGAGCAGTACGTC.

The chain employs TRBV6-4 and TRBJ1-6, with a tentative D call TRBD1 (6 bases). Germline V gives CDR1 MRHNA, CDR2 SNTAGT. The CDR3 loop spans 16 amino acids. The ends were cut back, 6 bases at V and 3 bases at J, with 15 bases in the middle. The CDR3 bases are TGTGCCAGCAGACAAGCCGGACAGAACTATAATTCACCCCTCCACTTT. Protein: CASRQAGQNYNSPLHF.

The CDR3 protein is CASSLTGNGYEQYV. The CDR3 DNA sequence: TGCGCCAGCAGCTTGACAGGGAACGGGTACGAGCAGTACGTC. The chain combines TRBV5-1 with TRBJ2-7, with D maybe TRBD1 (6 bases). Trimming removed 1 base at V and 4 bases at J, with 12 bases between. In germline, CDR1 is SGHRS, CDR2 YFSETQ. The CDR3 is 14 residues long.

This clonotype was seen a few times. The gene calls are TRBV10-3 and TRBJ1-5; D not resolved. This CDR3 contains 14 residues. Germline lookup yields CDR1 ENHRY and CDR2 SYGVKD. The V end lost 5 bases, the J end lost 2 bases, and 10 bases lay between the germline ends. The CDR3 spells CAISFDGGNQPQHF. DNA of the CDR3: TGTGCCATCAGTTTCGATGGGGGCAATCAGCCCCAGCATTTT.

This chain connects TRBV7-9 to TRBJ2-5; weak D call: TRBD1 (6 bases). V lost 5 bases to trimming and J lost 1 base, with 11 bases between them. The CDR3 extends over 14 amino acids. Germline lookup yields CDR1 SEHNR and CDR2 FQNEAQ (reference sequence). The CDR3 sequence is CASSAGQIQETQYF. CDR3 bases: TGTGCCAGCAGCGCCGGACAGATCCAAGAGACCCAGTACTTC.

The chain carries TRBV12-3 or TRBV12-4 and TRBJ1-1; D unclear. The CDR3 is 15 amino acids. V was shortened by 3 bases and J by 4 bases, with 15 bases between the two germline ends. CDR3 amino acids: CASSFLDIPFTEAFF. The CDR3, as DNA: TGTGCCAGCAGTTTTCTTGACATCCCCTTCACTGAAGCTTTCTTT.

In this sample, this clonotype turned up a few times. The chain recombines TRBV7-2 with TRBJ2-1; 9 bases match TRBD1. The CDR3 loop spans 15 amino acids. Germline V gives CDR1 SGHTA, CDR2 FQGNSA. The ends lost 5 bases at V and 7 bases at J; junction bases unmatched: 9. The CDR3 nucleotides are TGTGCCAGCAGCCCCCCGGGACAGGGATTAAATGAGCAGTTCTTC. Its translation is CASSPPGQGLNEQFF.

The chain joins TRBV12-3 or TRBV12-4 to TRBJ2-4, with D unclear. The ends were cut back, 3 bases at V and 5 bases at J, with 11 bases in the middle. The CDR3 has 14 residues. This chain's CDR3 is CASSFSGIENIQYF. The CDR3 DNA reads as TGTGCCAGCAGTTTCTCGGGCATAGAAAACATTCAGTACTTC.

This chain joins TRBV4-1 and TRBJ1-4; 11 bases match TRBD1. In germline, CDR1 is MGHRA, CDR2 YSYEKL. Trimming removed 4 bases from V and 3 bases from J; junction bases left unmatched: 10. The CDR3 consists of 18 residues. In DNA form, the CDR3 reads TGCGCCAGCAGCCTCCGGGACAGGGGGAAGAGGGCTAATGAAAAACTGTTTTTT. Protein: CASSLRDRGKRANEKLFF.

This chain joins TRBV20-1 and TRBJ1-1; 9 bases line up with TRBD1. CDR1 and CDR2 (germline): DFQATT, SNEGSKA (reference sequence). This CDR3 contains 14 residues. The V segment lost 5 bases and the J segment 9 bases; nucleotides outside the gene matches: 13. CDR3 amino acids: CSAADRGAFGKAFF. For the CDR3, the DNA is TGCAGTGCTGCCGACAGGGGGGCCTTCGGAAAAGCTTTCTTT.

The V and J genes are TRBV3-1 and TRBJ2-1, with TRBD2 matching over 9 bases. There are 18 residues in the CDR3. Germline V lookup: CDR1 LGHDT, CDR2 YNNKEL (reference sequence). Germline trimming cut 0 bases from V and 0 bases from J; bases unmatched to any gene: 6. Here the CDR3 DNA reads TGTGCCAGCAGCCAAGAAGCGGGGGGAAGGAGCTCCTACAATGAGCAGTTCTTC. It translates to CASSQEAGGRSSYNEQFF.

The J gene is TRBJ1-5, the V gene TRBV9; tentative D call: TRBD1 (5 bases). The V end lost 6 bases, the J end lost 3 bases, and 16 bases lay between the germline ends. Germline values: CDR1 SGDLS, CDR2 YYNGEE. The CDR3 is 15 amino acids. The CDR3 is CASNSGGMANQPQHF. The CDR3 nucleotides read TGTGCCAGCAATTCGGGGGGAATGGCCAATCAGCCCCAGCATTTT.

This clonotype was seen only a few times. In DNA, the CDR3 is TGCGCCAGCAGCCATATCGGGGGCGACGAGCAGTACTTC. Translating it yields CASSHIGGDEQYF. The genes are TRBV5-1 and TRBJ2-7; D tentatively fits TRBD1 or TRBD2 (6 bases each). In germline, CDR1 is SGHRS, CDR2 YFSETQ. This CDR3 has 13 amino acids. V was pared by 4 bases and J by 5 bases, with 13 bases between.

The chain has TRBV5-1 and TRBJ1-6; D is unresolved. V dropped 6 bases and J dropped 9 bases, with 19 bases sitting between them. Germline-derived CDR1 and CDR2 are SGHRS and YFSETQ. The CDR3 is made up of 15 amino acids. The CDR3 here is CASTPLGGSGSPLHF. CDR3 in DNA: TGCGCCAGCACCCCCCTCGGAGGGTCTGGTTCACCCCTCCACTTT. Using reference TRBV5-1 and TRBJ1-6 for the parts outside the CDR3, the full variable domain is KAGVTQTPRYLIKTRGQQVTLSCSPISGHRSVSWYQQTPGQGLQFLFEYFSETQRNKGNFPGRFSGRQFSNSRSEMNVSTLELGDSALYLCASTPLGGSGSPLHFGNGTRLTVT.

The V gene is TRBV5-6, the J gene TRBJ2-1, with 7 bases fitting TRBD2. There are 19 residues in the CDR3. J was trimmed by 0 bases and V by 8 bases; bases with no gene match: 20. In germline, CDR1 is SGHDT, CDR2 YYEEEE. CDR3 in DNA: TGTGCCAGATCCCTTTACTCTAACTCGAGGACTAGCTCCTACAATGAGCAGTTCTTC. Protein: CARSLYSNSRTSSYNEQFF.

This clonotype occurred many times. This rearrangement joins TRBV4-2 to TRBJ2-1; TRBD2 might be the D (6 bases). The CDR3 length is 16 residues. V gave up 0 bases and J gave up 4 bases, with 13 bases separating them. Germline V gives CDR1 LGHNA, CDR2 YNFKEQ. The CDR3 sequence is CASSQDVGEAYNEQFF. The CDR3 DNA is TGTGCCAGCAGCCAAGATGTGGGGGAGGCTTACAATGAGCAGTTCTTC.

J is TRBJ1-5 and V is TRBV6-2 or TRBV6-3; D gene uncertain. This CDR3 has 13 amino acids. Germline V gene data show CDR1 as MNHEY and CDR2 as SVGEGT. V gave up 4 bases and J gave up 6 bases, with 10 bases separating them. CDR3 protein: CASSSGYGQPQHF. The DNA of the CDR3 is TGTGCCAGCAGTTCTGGGTATGGTCAGCCCCAGCATTTT.

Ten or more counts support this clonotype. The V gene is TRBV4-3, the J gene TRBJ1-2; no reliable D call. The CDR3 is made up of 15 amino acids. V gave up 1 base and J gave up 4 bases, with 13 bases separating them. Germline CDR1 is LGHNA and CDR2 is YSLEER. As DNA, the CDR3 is TGCGCCAGCAGCCAAGGAATCTACCGGCGCTATGGCTACACCTTC. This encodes CASSQGIYRRYGYTF.

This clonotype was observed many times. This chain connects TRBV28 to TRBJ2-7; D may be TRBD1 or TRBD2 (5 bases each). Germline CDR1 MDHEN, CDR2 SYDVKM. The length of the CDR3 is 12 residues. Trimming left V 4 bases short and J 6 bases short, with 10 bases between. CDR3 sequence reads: CASSSGAREQYV. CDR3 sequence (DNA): TGTGCCAGCAGTTCCGGGGCCCGCGAGCAGTACGTC.

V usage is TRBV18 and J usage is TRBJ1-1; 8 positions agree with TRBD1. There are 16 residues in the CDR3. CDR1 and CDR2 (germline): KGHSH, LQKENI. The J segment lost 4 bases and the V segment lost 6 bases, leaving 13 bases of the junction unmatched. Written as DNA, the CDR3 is TGTGCCAGCTCGCGGATTCAGGGGGCACGATTCACTGAAGCTTTCTTT. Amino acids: CASSRIQGARFTEAFF.

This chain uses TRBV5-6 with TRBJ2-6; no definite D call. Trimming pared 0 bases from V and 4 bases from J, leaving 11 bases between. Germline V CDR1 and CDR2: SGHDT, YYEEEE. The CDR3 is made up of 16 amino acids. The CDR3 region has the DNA TGTGCCAGCAGCTTGGAAGAGCTGAGGGGGGCCAACGTCCTGACTTTC. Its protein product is CASSLEELRGANVLTF.

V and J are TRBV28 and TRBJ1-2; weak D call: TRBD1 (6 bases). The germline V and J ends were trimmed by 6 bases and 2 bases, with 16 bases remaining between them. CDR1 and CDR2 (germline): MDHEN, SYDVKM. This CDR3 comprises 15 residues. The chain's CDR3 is CASSPHRDRNYGYTF. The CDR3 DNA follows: TGTGCCAGCAGCCCGCACAGGGATCGCAACTATGGCTACACCTTC.

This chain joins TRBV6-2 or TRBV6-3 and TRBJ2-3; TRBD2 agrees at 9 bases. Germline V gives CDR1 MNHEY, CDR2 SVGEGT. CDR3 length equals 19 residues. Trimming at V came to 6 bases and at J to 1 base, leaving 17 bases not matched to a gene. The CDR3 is CASSRLAVGSRVGTDTQYF. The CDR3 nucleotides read TGTGCCAGCAGCAGACTAGCGGTGGGATCGAGGGTCGGCACAGATACGCAGTATTTT.

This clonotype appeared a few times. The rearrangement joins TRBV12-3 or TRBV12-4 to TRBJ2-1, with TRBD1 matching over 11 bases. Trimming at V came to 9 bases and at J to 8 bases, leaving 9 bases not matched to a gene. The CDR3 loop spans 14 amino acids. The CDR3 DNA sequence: TGTGCCAGTAGGGACAGGGGGATGTTCGATGAGCAGTTCTTC. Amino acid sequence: CASRDRGMFDEQFF.

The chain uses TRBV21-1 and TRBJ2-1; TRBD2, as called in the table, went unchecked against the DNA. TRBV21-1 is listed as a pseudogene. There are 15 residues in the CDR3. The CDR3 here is CASMGSGATYNEQFF. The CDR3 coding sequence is TGTGCCAGCATGGGTAGCGGGGCCACCTACAATGAGCAGTTCTTC.